Listed below are T cell receptor beta chains from one sample, sequenced in a study of monozygotic twins with cystic fibrosis. Assay: immunoSEQ multiplex PCR; the TCRdb copy retains only in-frame clones and omits some. The sample includes roughly 19,000 clones, 97% of them seen just once. What was sequenced was blood. These receptors came from a woman aged 25-40 years with cystic fibrosis. Both conserved end residues are trimmed from each CDR3. Expanded clones get a size class; other rows say once, few or many, or leave the size out.

j_call	clone_size	v_call	cdr3_aa
TRBJ1-1	NA	TRBV4-2	ASSQDTRRDAEAF
TRBJ1-1	NA	TRBV5-6	ASSPQGGRRAEAF
TRBJ2-7	NA	TRBV6-6	ASRTKNGGEQY
TRBJ1-6	NA	TRBV7-6	ASSSSDRGRSPLH
TRBJ2-1	NA	TRBV5-4	ASSAGLASPREQF
TRBJ2-2	NA	TRBV28	ASSLGGWDTGELF
TRBJ2-1	NA	TRBV4-1	ASSQPGLLYNEQF
TRBJ2-7	once	TRBV7-9	ASSSPGGYEQY
TRBJ2-1	NA	TRBV19	ASSPYGQLYEQF
TRBJ2-1	NA	TRBV19	ASSTRGLAGGSSYNEQF
TRBJ1-1	NA	TRBV2	ASKGDLEAF
TRBJ1-4	few	TRBV6-1	ASSEGQEYEKLF
TRBJ2-1	NA	TRBV5-1	ASSLDRGLGNEQF
TRBJ1-2	NA	TRBV4-3	ASSPWQGNYGYT
TRBJ2-7	NA	TRBV7-9	ASDRGRADEQY
TRBJ2-1	NA	TRBV7-9	ASSFRVGSSDNEQF
TRBJ1-2	NA	TRBV7-8	ASSLEATPNSYT
TRBJ2-3	NA	TRBV5-8	ASRRADTQY
TRBJ2-1	once	TRBV19	ASSMGQGAYNEQF
TRBJ1-2	once	TRBV7-2	ASSLKAGGVYYGYT
TRBJ1-3	NA	TRBV4-1	ASSQPRTGISGNTIY
TRBJ2-1	NA	TRBV6-5	ASRSGGGPYNEQF
TRBJ1-6	NA	TRBV7-9	ASSRDRGNSPLH
TRBJ1-2	few	TRBV6-5	ASRTRALRRYGYT
TRBJ2-7	NA	TRBV6-6	ASSYSEGAPLEQY
TRBJ1-4	NA	TRBV5-1	ASSIEEGKLF
TRBJ1-5	NA	TRBV27	ASSFGGGVSNQPQH
TRBJ2-7	NA	TRBV6-1	ASSEGERQGYYEQY
TRBJ1-5	NA	TRBV6-1	ASSEWGQGQPQH
TRBJ2-1	once	TRBV19	ASELAGTGQF
TRBJ2-7	NA	TRBV28	ASRTTGGSYEQY
TRBJ2-7	NA	TRBV5-4	ASSLVGAGRLRGEQY
TRBJ1-1	NA	TRBV6-5	ASSYSIWRGPTEAF
TRBJ2-3	NA	TRBV6-1	ASGALAEGTDTQY
TRBJ1-2	NA	TRBV28	ASRVVVSPNYGYT
TRBJ1-4	NA	TRBV5-4	ASSPGGGHDEKLF
TRBJ1-1	NA	TRBV19	ASKGGGTEAF
TRBJ1-5	NA	TRBV5-5	ASSLNSNQPQH
TRBJ2-2	NA	TRBV5-4	ASKAGGANTGELF
TRBJ2-2	NA	TRBV4-1	ASSRAGLAVTGELF
TRBJ2-1	NA	TRBV30	AWSWDNEQF
TRBJ1-2	once	TRBV25-1	ATLDAGANYGYT
TRBJ2-3	NA	TRBV10-3	AISERAESTDTQY
TRBJ1-4	NA	TRBV5-1	ASSLVGGTNEKLF
TRBJ1-2	NA	TRBV5-1	ASSLETRWGYT
TRBJ1-2	once	TRBV5-4	ASSLTPGFVLYGYT
TRBJ2-7	NA	TRBV19	ASSRAGTYEQY
TRBJ1-1	NA	TRBV6-5	ASSPGHTNTEAF
TRBJ1-1	NA	TRBV5-1	ASSPRGGDTEAF